Described below is a single TCR beta chain sequence and its context. What it recognizes is unknown. The sample is drawn from a study of OX40 agonist ivuxolimab in advanced cancers. Study-wide results and caveats: Among the lowest peripheral clonal expansion occurred in 0.1-3.0 mg/kg partial responders. The investigators did not determine what antigen specificity the expanded peripheral T cells had.

The method was immunoSEQ multiplex PCR; TCRdb's version includes in-frame clones alone and lacks a portion of them. The table has 85,000 to 130,000 clones, 90% seen once. This CDR3 is built from 14 residues. Germline CDR1 is SGHTA and CDR2 is FQGTGA. J gave up 6 bases and V 3 bases, and 3 bases lay outside the gene matches. The source of this sequence is an adult with an advanced solid tumor such as melanoma, head and neck, liver or kidney cancer. The source was CD4+ or CD8+ T cells sorted from blood, collected in a trial of the OX40 agonist ivuxolimab. The chain uses TRBV7-3 and TRBJ2-1, with 9 nucleotides matching TRBD1. Here the CDR3 reads CASSFRQGGNEQFF. The CDR3 DNA follows: TGTGCCAGCAGCTTCAGACAGGGGGGCAATGAGCAGTTCTTC.